Following are 23 T cell receptor beta chains from one sample sequenced in a study of shared clonotypes between healthy human individuals. Libraries were prepared by immunoSEQ multiplex PCR; TCRdb keeps only in-frame clonotypes and omits some of them. The table lists millions of clones, about 95% of them singletons. Naive CD8 populations comprised CD45RO-negative cells positively selected for CCR7, excluding terminally differentiated effector memory CD45RA+ cells. Input material: naive CD8+ T cells sorted from blood. These receptor sequences come from a man aged 18 to 30 in good health.

This rearrangement joins TRBV13 to TRBJ2-7; D unresolved. CDR1 PRHDT and CDR2 FYEKMQ come from the germline V gene (reference sequence). V was trimmed by 2 bases and J by 6 bases, leaving 8 bases between them. The CDR3 sequence is 12 residues long. DNA for the CDR3: TGTGCCAGCAGCTTAACCCCGGGCGAGCAGTACTTC. Its protein is CASSLTPGEQYF. The variable domain in full, completed from reference TRBV13 and TRBJ2-7, reads AAGVIQSPRHLIKEKRETATLKCYPIPRHDTVYWYQQGPGQDPQFLISFYEKMQSDKGSIPDRFSAQQFSDYHSELNMSSLELGDSALYFCASSLTPGEQYFGPGTRLTVT.

This chain links TRBV4-2 with TRBJ1-1, with D perhaps TRBD1 (5 bases). The CDR3 consists of 18 residues. Germline-derived CDR1 and CDR2 are LGHNA and YNFKEQ. V was clipped by 4 bases and J by 1 base, with 22 bases between them. CDR3: CASSPLGDSSVTNTEAFF. As DNA, the CDR3 is TGTGCCAGCAGCCCCCTAGGAGACAGCTCGGTTACGAACACTGAAGCTTTCTTT.

The J gene is TRBJ1-1, the V gene TRBV13; D unclear. This CDR3 region has 13 residues. The V end was cut by 5 bases, the J end by 0 bases, with 7 bases between. Germline CDR1 and CDR2: PRHDT and FYEKMQ (reference sequence). CDR3 coding DNA: TGTGCCAGCAGCCTTCAACTGAACACTGAAGCTTTCTTT. Its translation: CASSLQLNTEAFF. Together with reference TRBV13 and TRBJ1-1, the CDR3 gives the full variable domain: AAGVIQSPRHLIKEKRETATLKCYPIPRHDTVYWYQQGPGQDPQFLISFYEKMQSDKGSIPDRFSAQQFSDYHSELNMSSLELGDSALYFCASSLQLNTEAFFGQGTRLTVV.

The chain employs TRBV5-1 and TRBJ2-7; unclear D gene. The CDR3 consists of 14 residues. Between the trimmed V and J ends, which lost 1 base and 6 bases, there was a span of 14 bases. In germline, CDR1 is SGHRS, CDR2 YFSETQ. CDR3 residues: CASSLLSTPVEQYF. Written as DNA, the CDR3 is TGCGCCAGCAGCTTGCTCTCGACTCCCGTCGAGCAGTACTTC.

The chain recombines TRBV27 with TRBJ1-1, with TRBD1 identical over 8 bases. Trimming cost V 5 bases and J 3 bases; bases outside gene matches: 2. This CDR3 spans 13 amino acids. Germline CDR1 reads MNHEY; CDR2 reads SMNVEV (reference sequence). The CDR3 sequence: CASSRTGYTEAFF. CDR3 DNA sequence: TGTGCCAGCAGTAGGACAGGGTACACTGAAGCTTTCTTT.

The chain employs TRBV6-5 and TRBJ2-7; the match to TRBD2 covers 7 bases. The germline CDR1 and CDR2 sequences are MNHEY and SVGAGI. Trimming took 2 bases from V and 2 from J; bases not matched to a gene: 3. CDR3 size: 14 residues. This chain's CDR3 is CASSYLGGTYEQYF. The DNA for the CDR3 is TGTGCCAGCAGTTACCTCGGGGGGACCTACGAGCAGTACTTC.

The chain links TRBV6-5 to TRBJ2-1; D is ambiguous. This CDR3 region has 15 residues. From germline, CDR1 is MNHEY and CDR2 SVGAGI. Trimming shortened V by 5 bases and J by 0 bases, and 11 bases separated the two germline ends. The CDR3 bases are TGTGCCAGCAGTCCCCTAGACGGCTCCTACAATGAGCAGTTCTTC. Translation: CASSPLDGSYNEQFF.

The V gene is TRBV4-1, the J gene TRBJ1-1, with TRBD1 matching over 8 bases. Germline CDR1 reads MGHRA; CDR2 reads YSYEKL. This CDR3 region has 17 residues. J gave up 0 bases and V 0 bases, and 6 bases lay outside the gene matches. The CDR3 reads CASSQERTGPLNTEAFF. The CDR3 DNA follows: TGCGCCAGCAGCCAAGAACGGACAGGGCCCTTGAACACTGAAGCTTTCTTT.

CDR3 bases: TGTGCCAGCAGTTCCTTGGGGGGCGAGCAGTACTTC. As protein: CASSSLGGEQYF. The chain couples TRBV27 to TRBJ2-7; TRBD2 is a possible D gene (6 bases). Trimming removed 4 bases at V and 6 bases at J, with 10 bases between. The CDR3 length is 12 residues. Germline-derived CDR1 and CDR2 are MNHEY and SMNVEV (reference sequence).

The chain combines TRBV11-2 with TRBJ2-7, with D perhaps matching TRBD1 (6 bases). Germline CDR1 SGHAT, CDR2 FQNNGV. Between the trimmed V and J ends, which lost 3 bases and 2 bases, there was a span of 17 bases. The CDR3 covers 16 residues. The CDR3 nucleotides are TGTGCCAGCAGCTTCTTCCCGGGACAACCCACCTACGAGCAGTACTTC. Its protein product is CASSFFPGQPTYEQYF.

This chain uses TRBV6-5 with TRBJ2-3, with D uncertain. This CDR3 region has 13 residues. Germline V CDR1 and CDR2: MNHEY, SVGAGI. V gave up 6 bases and J gave up 4 bases, with 11 bases separating them. The CDR3 region is CASRQDFADTQYF. In nucleotides, the CDR3 is TGTGCCAGCAGGCAGGATTTTGCAGATACGCAGTATTTT.

J is TRBJ1-4 and V is TRBV4-2; D ambiguous. The length of the CDR3 is 13 residues. V was trimmed by 1 base and J by 8 bases, leaving 8 bases between them. The germline V gene has CDR1 LGHNA and CDR2 YNFKEQ. DNA of the CDR3: TGTGCCAGCAGCCAAGTGGAGAGAGAAAAACTGTTTTTT. Translation gives CASSQVEREKLFF.

This clone appeared once. V usage is TRBV13 and J usage is TRBJ1-2; D gene unclear. Trimming shortened V by 5 bases and J by 3 bases, and 19 bases separated the two germline ends. The length of the CDR3 is 16 residues. Germline V gene lookup returns CDR1 PRHDT and CDR2 FYEKMQ (reference sequence). The CDR3: CASSPENTGGDYGYTF. The CDR3, as DNA: TGTGCCAGCAGCCCCGAGAACACCGGAGGCGACTATGGCTACACCTTC.

The chain couples TRBV4-1 to TRBJ1-4; 8 positions match TRBD1. Germline assignment: CDR1 MGHRA and CDR2 YSYEKL. This CDR3 has 17 residues. After removal of 0 bases from V and 8 bases from J, the junction contained 11 bases not matched to a gene. CDR3 coding DNA: TGCGCCAGCAGCCAAGATTTTACCGGGACAGGTATGGAAAAACTGTTTTTT. Translation: CASSQDFTGTGMEKLFF.

The rearrangement joins TRBV9 to TRBJ2-1; 7 bases are a match to TRBD2. V was pared by 4 bases and J by 7 bases, with 11 bases of the junction left unmatched. The CDR3 is 15 residues long. Germline-derived CDR1 and CDR2 are SGDLS and YYNGEE. The CDR3: CASSSERGGRNEQFF. The CDR3, as DNA: TGTGCCAGCAGCTCAGAGCGGGGAGGTAGGAATGAGCAGTTCTTC.

Notes on this clone: One end of the junction is discordant with germline, which a read error may explain. This chain joins TRBV7-7 and TRBJ2-2; D is unclear. The CDR3 spans 17 residues. Germline V gene data show CDR1 as SSHAT and CDR2 as FNYEAQ (reference sequence). The CDR3 DNA reads TGTGCTAGCAGCTTATACAGTGGGTCGAAAAATACCGGGGAGCTGTTTTTT. As protein: CASSLYSGSKNTGELFF.

The chain joins TRBV27 to TRBJ1-5, with 7 bases fitting TRBD1. After removal of 5 bases from V and 5 bases from J, the junction contained 9 bases not matched to a gene. The CDR3 extends over 15 amino acids. Germline CDR1 MNHEY, CDR2 SMNVEV (reference sequence). The CDR3 DNA sequence: TGTGCCAGCAGTAGTTCGACAGGGAGGTATCAGCCCCAGCATTTT. This sequence encodes CASSSSTGRYQPQHF.

This chain links TRBV15 with TRBJ2-7, with 7 bases aligning to TRBD1. The CDR3 is 17 amino acids. The V gene's germline CDR1 is LNHNV and CDR2 YYDKDF (reference sequence). The J segment lost 1 base and the V segment lost 0 bases, leaving 9 bases of the junction unmatched. CDR3: CATSRDLGQGVSYEQYF. Written as DNA, the CDR3 is TGTGCCACCAGCAGAGATCTTGGGCAGGGGGTATCCTACGAGCAGTACTTC.

This clone was recorded once. The chain couples TRBV9 to TRBJ2-7; D uncertain. V dropped 4 bases and J dropped 5 bases, with 16 bases sitting between them. This CDR3 contains 14 residues. Germline values: CDR1 SGDLS, CDR2 YYNGEE. The CDR3 sequence: CASSHLTNSDEQYF. The CDR3 DNA reads as TGTGCCAGCAGCCACCTGACAAATTCCGACGAGCAGTACTTC.

CDR3 sequence reads: CASNPRVLDRGFVQPQHF. In DNA, the CDR3 is TGTGCCAGCAATCCCCGGGTCTTGGACAGGGGTTTCGTTCAGCCCCAGCATTTT. The V call is TRBV2, the J call TRBJ1-5, with TRBD1 matching 9 bases. Germline CDR1 is SNHLY and CDR2 is FYNNEI. V dropped 7 bases and J dropped 6; count of bases not matched to a gene: 19. This CDR3 has 18 amino acids.

This clone was recorded once. This chain joins TRBV5-1 and TRBJ2-1; 8 nucleotides line up with TRBD1. The V gene's germline CDR1 is SGHRS and CDR2 YFSETQ. V was clipped by 2 bases and J by 7 bases; unmatched bases: 11. The length of the CDR3 is 16 residues. DNA of the CDR3: TGCGCCAGCAGCTTCTTCTTCGGGACAGGCGAGAATGAGCAGTTCTTC. Its protein product is CASSFFFGTGENEQFF.

The rearrangement uses TRBV11-2 and TRBJ1-1; 9 nucleotides line up with TRBD1. Germline CDR1 reads SGHAT; CDR2 reads FQNNGV. This CDR3 comprises 13 residues. Unmatched junction bases numbered 11, after V lost 8 bases and J lost 10 bases. In DNA form, the CDR3 reads TGTGCCAGCCGCCAATTGACAGGGGGTGTAGCTTTCTTT. It yields the protein CASRQLTGGVAFF.

The chain links TRBV5-1 to TRBJ2-7, with D perhaps matching TRBD1 (7 bases). CDR1 and CDR2 (germline): SGHRS, YFSETQ. V shed 4 bases and J shed 7 bases, with 18 bases lying between them. The CDR3 sequence is 14 residues long. The CDR3 protein is CASSPRGDPREQYF. The CDR3 bases are TGCGCCAGCAGCCCCAGGGGGGACCCTCGGGAGCAGTACTTC.